This T cell receptor beta chain was identified in a study of blood T cell repertoires in COVID-19. Study at large: COVID-19 samples from acute and convalescent phases originated in the United States, Italy and Spain. Nucleic acid was either cDNA or gDNA, and it came from T cells, B-cell-depleted T cells, or PBMCs.

Per the study methods: Estimation of nucleated cell counts was performed using reference gene primer amplification. The repertoire was sequenced with immunoSEQ multiplex PCR; TCRdb's copy has only in-frame clones and lacks some. The D gene and trimming were derived from the DNA, and the V and J assignments and clone size from that table. The data contain roughly 200,000 clones, around 80% of them seen just once; the ten biggest clones take up less than 15%. CDR3 size: 13 residues. Germline V lookup: CDR1 MDHEN, CDR2 SYDVKM. The clonotype originates from a human donor in a cohort sampled during active COVID-19. The material sequenced was peripheral blood. The chain couples TRBV28 to TRBJ2-2; TRBD2 matches 7 bases. The CDR3 here is CISRGLNTGELFF. CDR3 nucleotide sequence: TGTATCTCCCGGGGACTAAACACCGGGGAGCTGTTTTTT.